The 2 T cell receptor beta chains in this list originate from one sample, sequenced in a study of T cells in Graves' hyperthyroidism and ophthalmopathy. TCR beta CDR3 region amplification was performed from RNA transcripts. The HTBI primer set drove a first-round RT-PCR of the TCR CDR3. Via MiXCR, TCRdb re-called the multiplex PCR reads, giving one row per CDR3 protein. Among some 580,000 distinct CDR3 sequences listed, about 16% were seen once. The material sequenced was blood. These receptors all come from a woman aged 40 to 55 with Graves' ophthalmopathy.

This clonotype appeared many times. The rearrangement joins TRBV5-1 to TRBJ2-2; D is possibly TRBD2 (7 bases). Between the trimmed V and J ends, which lost 4 bases and 10 bases, there was a span of 14 bases. This CDR3 spans 13 amino acids. Germline V gene data show CDR1 as SGHRS and CDR2 as YFSETQ. The CDR3 region is CASSTQGREELFF. For the CDR3, the DNA is TGCGCCAGCAGCACCCAGGGGAGGGAGGAGCTGTTTTTT.

The chain uses TRBV6-5 and TRBJ1-1; tentative D call: TRBD1 (6 bases). The CDR3 length is 13 residues. Trimming cost V 2 bases and J 6 bases, with 10 bases left between them. Germline V gene lookup returns CDR1 MNHEY and CDR2 SVGAGI. Here the CDR3 DNA reads TGTGCCAGCAGTTACCAGGACAGCGCTGAAGCTTTCTTT. This sequence encodes CASSYQDSAEAFF.